Listed below are T cell receptor beta chains from one sample, sequenced in a study of T cell repertoires in cytomegalovirus infection. Each CDR3 protein gets one entry after TCRdb re-called the reads with MiXCR. Here the sample spans roughly 200,000 distinct CDR3 sequences, about a tenth being singletons. Material for sequencing was PBMCs. The receptors originated from a human donor in good health (CMV status not recorded). Some clones in this sample may be carry-over from other donors' samples. CDR3s include the opening cysteine and the closing phenylalanine or tryptophan. Part of the rows lack a size; the others show once, few, many or a class for expanded clones.

V gene: TRBV5-4
clone size: few
J gene: TRBJ2-1
CDR3 protein: CASSIAGTGWNEQFF

V gene: TRBV5-4
clone size: -
J gene: TRBJ2-7
CDR3 protein: CASSAGLAGDAQYF

V gene: TRBV6-2/TRBV6-3
clone size: -
J gene: TRBJ1-5
CDR3 protein: CASSPLDRGEPQHF

V gene: TRBV6-2/TRBV6-3
clone size: few
J gene: TRBJ2-4
CDR3 protein: CASGTVTSGRAEKNIQYF

V gene: TRBV6-2/TRBV6-3
clone size: many
J gene: TRBJ2-3
CDR3 protein: CASSRGGGLDTQYF

V gene: TRBV10-2
clone size: -
J gene: TRBJ2-7
CDR3 protein: CASLEGGSFYEQYF

V gene: TRBV2
clone size: many
J gene: TRBJ2-5
CDR3 protein: CASTPGQGGETQYF

V gene: TRBV6-8
clone size: few
J gene: TRBJ1-2
CDR3 protein: CASSSGTGSGYTF

V gene: TRBV7-2
clone size: many
J gene: TRBJ2-4
CDR3 protein: CASSLASTSGRAKNIQYF

V gene: TRBV7-2
clone size: many
J gene: TRBJ2-1
CDR3 protein: CASSSGTSGGNEQFF

V gene: TRBV12-3/TRBV12-4
clone size: many
J gene: TRBJ2-1
CDR3 protein: CASRCLGTSGPNEQFF

V gene: TRBV20-1
clone size: few
J gene: TRBJ2-2
CDR3 protein: CSAPLGEGGTGELFF

V gene: TRBV5-4
clone size: few
J gene: TRBJ2-3
CDR3 protein: CASSPAVLAGGPRTDTQYF

V gene: TRBV5-1
clone size: -
J gene: TRBJ1-2
CDR3 protein: CASSLGDTHYYGYTF

V gene: TRBV7-4
clone size: -
J gene: TRBJ2-1
CDR3 protein: CASSLEAYNEQFF

V gene: TRBV7-2
clone size: many
J gene: TRBJ2-1
CDR3 protein: CASSPRLAGHNEQFF

V gene: TRBV23-1
clone size: -
J gene: TRBJ2-1
CDR3 protein: CASSQSIGFLRWNEQFF

V gene: TRBV2
clone size: -
J gene: TRBJ2-3
CDR3 protein: CASSYAETTDTQYF

V gene: TRBV7-2
clone size: many
J gene: TRBJ2-7
CDR3 protein: CASSLSGLAGAYEQYF

V gene: TRBV12-3/TRBV12-4
clone size: many
J gene: TRBJ1-1
CDR3 protein: CASSLKHDGTEAFF

V gene: TRBV5-4
clone size: many
J gene: TRBJ2-6
CDR3 protein: CASSSGQSGANVLTF

V gene: TRBV14
clone size: -
J gene: TRBJ1-1
CDR3 protein: CASSQMGVNTEAFF

V gene: TRBV11-2
clone size: many
J gene: TRBJ1-1
CDR3 protein: CASSLVMGVKNTEAFF